What follows is one T cell receptor (beta chain) and its context. Its specificity is unknown. Germline V gene data show CDR1 as SEHNR and CDR2 as FQNEAQ (reference sequence). The germline V and J ends were trimmed by 5 bases and 8 bases, with 15 bases remaining between them. This CDR3 is 14 amino acids long. The data originate from a study of cytomegalovirus exposure and HLA in healthy donors. Study-level results: In a later analysis, TCR beta V- and J-gene trimming was associated with a missense DCLRE1C variant. As was reported, the classifier diagnosed cytomegalovirus status with high specificity and sensitivity.

Primers for the PCR totalled 60 Vbeta and 13 Jbeta. The protocol was immunoSEQ multiplex PCR, while the TCRdb copy is restricted to in-frame clones and leaves out a portion. The sample consists of nearly 110,000 clones, over 75% of them appearing once. Nominally healthy donors were sampled, though unrecorded immune exposures were likely. The chain carries TRBV7-9 and TRBJ2-2; maybe TRBD2 (6 bases). The TCR was taken from a male donor in good health and CMV-seronegative. The sample taken for sequencing was PBMCs. The CDR3 nucleotides read TGTGCCAGCAGCCGGGACTCCCACTGGGGGGAGCTGTTTTTT. It encodes CASSRDSHWGELFF.